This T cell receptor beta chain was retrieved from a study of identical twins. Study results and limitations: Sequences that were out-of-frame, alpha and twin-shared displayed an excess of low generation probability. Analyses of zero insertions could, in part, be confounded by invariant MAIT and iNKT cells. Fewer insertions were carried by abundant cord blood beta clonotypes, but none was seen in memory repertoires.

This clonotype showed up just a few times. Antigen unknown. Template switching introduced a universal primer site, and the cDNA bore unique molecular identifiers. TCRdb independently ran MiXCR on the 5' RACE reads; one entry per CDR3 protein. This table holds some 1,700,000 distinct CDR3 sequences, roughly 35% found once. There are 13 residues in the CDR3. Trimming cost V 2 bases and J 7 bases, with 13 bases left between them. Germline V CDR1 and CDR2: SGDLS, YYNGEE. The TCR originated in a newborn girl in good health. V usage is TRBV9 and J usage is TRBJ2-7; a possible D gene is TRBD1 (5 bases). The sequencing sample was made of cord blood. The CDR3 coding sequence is TGTGCCAGCAGCGTCGTTGCGGACAATGAGCAGTACTTC. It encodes CASSVVADNEQYF.